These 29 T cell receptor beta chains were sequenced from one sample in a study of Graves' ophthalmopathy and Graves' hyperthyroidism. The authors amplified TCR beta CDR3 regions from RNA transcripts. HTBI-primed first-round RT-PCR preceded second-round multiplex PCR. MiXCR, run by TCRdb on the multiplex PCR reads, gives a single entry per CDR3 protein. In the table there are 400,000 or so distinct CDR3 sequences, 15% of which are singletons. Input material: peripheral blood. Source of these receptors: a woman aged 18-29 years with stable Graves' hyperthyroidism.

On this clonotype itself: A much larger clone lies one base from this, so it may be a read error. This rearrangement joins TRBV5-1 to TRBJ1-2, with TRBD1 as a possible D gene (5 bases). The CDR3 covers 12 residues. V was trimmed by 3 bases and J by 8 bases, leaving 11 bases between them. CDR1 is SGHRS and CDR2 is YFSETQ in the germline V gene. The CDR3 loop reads CASSYDSSGYTF. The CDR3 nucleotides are TGCGCCAGCAGCTACGACAGCTCGGGCTACACCTTC.

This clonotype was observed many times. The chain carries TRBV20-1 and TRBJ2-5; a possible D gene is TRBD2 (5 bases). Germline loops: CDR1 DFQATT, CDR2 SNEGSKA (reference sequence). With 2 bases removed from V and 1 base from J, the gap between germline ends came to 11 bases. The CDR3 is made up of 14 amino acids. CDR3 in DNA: TGCAGTGCTAGACGTCAGGCGGGCCAAGAGACCCAGTACTTC. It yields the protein CSARRQAGQETQYF.

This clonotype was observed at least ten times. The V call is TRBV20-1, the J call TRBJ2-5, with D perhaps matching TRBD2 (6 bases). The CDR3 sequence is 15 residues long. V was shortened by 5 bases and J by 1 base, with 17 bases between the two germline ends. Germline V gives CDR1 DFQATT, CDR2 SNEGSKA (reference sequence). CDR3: CSAGTGTDFQETQYF. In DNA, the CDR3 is TGCAGTGCTGGGACCGGGACTGACTTCCAAGAGACCCAGTACTTC.

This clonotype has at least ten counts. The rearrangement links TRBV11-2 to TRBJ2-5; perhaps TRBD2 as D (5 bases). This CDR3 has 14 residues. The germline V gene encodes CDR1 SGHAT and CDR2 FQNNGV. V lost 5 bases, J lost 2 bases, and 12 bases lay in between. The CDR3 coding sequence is TGTGCCAGCAGCCGGAACGGCGGGCAAGAGACCCAGTACTTC. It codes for CASSRNGGQETQYF.

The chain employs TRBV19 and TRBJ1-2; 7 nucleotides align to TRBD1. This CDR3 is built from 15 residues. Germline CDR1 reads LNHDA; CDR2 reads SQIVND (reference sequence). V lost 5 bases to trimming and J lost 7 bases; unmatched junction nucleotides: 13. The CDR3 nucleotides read TGTGCCAGTAGTCCTCGAGACAGGGCTATACTTGGCTACACCTTC. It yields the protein CASSPRDRAILGYTF.

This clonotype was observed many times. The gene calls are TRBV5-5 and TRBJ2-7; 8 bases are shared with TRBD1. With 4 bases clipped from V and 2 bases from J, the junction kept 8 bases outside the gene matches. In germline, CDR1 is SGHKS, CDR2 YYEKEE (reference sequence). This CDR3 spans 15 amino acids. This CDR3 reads CASSGMTGVAYEQYF. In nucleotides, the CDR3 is TGTGCCAGCAGCGGAATGACAGGGGTCGCCTACGAGCAGTACTTC.

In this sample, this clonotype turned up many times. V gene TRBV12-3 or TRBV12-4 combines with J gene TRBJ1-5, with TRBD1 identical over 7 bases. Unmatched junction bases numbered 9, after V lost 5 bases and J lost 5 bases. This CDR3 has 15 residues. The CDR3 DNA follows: TGTGCCAGCAGTCTCGGACAGGTTGGAGATCAGCCCCAGCATTTT. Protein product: CASSLGQVGDQPQHF.

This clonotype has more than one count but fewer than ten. In DNA form, the CDR3 reads TGTGCCAGCAGCTCCACTGCATCTAGCGGGGGGGCCCGAGAGACCCAGTACTTC. This sequence encodes CASSSTASSGGARETQYF. The chain employs TRBV11-2 and TRBJ2-5; TRBD2 agrees at 12 bases. The V and J ends lost 4 bases and 4 bases, in that order; junction bases with no gene match: 13. CDR1 is SGHAT, CDR2 FQNNGV, per germline. This CDR3 has 18 residues.

The CDR3 protein is CASSEPGLTQETQYF. The CDR3 DNA follows: TGTGCCAGCAGTGAACCGGGACTAACGCAAGAGACCCAGTACTTC. The chain employs TRBV6-1 and TRBJ2-5; 7 bases fit TRBD2. The V segment lost 2 bases and the J segment 2 bases; nucleotides outside the gene matches: 5. Germline lookup yields CDR1 MNHNS and CDR2 SASEGT. The CDR3 totals 15 residues.

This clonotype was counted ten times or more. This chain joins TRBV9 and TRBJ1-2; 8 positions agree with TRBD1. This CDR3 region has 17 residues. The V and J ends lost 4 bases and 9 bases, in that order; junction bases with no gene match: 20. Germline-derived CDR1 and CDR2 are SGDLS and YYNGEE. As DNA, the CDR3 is TGTGCCAGCAGCCGGGGGTTGGGCCTAACAGGGGGAATGCGCTACACCTTC. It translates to CASSRGLGLTGGMRYTF.

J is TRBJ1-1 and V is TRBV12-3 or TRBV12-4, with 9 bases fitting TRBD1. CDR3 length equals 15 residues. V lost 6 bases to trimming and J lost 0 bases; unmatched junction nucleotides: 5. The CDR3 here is CASSPTGGMNTEAFF. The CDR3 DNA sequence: TGTGCCAGCAGCCCGACAGGGGGAATGAACACTGAAGCTTTCTTT.

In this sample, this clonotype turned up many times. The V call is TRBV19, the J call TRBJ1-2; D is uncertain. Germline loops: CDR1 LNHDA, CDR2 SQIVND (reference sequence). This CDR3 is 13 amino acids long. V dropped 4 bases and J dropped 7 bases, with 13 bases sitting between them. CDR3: CASSTHPPAGYTF. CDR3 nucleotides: TGTGCCAGTAGTACTCACCCGCCGGCTGGCTACACCTTC.

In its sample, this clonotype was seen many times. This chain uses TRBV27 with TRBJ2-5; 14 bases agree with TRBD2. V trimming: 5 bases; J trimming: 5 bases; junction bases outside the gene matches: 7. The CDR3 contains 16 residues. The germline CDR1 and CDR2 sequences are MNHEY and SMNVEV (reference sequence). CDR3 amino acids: CASSPRLAGGWETQYF. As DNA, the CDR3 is TGTGCCAGCAGTCCCCGACTAGCGGGGGGGTGGGAGACCCAGTACTTC.

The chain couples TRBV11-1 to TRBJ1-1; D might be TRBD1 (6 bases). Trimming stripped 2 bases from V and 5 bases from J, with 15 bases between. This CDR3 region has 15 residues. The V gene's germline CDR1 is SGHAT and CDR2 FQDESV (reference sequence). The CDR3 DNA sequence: TGTGCCAGCAGCTTATTTTGGGGGGCATCAACTGAAGCTTTCTTT. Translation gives CASSLFWGASTEAFF.

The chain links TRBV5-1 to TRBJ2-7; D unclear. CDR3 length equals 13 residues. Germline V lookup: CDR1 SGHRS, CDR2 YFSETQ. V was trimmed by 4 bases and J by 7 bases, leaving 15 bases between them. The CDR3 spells CASSLGWGVEQYF. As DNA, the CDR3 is TGCGCCAGCAGCCTCGGATGGGGTGTAGAGCAGTACTTC.

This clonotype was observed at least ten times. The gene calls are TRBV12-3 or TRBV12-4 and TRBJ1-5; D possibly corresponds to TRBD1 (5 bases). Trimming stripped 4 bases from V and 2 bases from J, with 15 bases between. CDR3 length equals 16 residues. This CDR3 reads CASSSGWEGGNQPQHF. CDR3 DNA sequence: TGTGCCAGCAGTTCAGGGTGGGAGGGTGGCAATCAGCCCCAGCATTTT.

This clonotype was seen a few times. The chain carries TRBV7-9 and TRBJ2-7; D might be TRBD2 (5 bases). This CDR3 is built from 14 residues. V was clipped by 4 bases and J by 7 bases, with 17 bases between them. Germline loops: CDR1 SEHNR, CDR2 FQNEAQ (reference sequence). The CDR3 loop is CASSSTRVVGEQYF. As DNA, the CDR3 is TGTGCCAGCAGCTCGACGAGGGTGGTGGGGGAGCAGTACTTC.

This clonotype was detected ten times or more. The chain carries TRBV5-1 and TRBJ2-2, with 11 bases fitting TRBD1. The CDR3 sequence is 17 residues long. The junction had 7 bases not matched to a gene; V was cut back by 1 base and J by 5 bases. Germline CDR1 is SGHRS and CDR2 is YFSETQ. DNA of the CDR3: TGCGCCAGCAGCTTGTCTGGACAGGGGGCTGGAACCGGGGAGCTGTTTTTT. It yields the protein CASSLSGQGAGTGELFF.

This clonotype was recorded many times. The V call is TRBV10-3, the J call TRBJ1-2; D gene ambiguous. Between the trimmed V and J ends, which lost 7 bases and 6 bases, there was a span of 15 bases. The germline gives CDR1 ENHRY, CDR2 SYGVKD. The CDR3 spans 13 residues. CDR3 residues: CAITQIRFHGYTF. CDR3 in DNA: TGTGCCATCACCCAAATCCGTTTTCATGGCTACACCTTC.

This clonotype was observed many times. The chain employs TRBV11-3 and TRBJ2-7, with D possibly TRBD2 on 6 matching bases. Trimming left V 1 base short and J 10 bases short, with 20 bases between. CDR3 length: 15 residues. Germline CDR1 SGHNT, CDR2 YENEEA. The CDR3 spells CASSLGGGFRRTQYF. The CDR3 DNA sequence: TGTGCCAGCAGCTTAGGCGGAGGGTTCCGCCGCACTCAGTACTTC.

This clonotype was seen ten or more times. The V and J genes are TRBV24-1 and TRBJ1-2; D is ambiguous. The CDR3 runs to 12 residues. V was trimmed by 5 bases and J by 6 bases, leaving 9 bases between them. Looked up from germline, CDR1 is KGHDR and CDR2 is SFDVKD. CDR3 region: CATSGGMHGYTF. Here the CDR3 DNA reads TGTGCCACCAGTGGAGGGATGCATGGCTACACCTTC.

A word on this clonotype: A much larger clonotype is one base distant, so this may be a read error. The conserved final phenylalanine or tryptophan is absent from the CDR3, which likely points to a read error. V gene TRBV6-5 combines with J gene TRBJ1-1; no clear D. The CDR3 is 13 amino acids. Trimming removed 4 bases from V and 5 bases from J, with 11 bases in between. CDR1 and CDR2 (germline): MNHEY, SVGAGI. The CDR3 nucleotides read TGTGCCAGCAGTTGGACGTTGTTAACTGAAGCTTTCTAT. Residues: CASSWTLLTEAFY.

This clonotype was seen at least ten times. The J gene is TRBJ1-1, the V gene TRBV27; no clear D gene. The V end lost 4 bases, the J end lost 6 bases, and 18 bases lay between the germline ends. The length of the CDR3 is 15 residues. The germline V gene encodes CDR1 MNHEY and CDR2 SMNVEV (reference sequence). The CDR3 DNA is TGTGCCAGCAGTTCCCCCGCGGGCCGACTATCTGAAGCTTTCTTT. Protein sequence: CASSSPAGRLSEAFF.

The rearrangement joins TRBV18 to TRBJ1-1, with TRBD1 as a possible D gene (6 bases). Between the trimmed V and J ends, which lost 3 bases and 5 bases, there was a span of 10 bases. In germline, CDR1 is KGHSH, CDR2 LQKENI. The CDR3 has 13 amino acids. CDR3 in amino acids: CASSPRGKTEAFF. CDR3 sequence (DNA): TGTGCCAGCTCACCCAGGGGAAAGACTGAAGCTTTCTTT.

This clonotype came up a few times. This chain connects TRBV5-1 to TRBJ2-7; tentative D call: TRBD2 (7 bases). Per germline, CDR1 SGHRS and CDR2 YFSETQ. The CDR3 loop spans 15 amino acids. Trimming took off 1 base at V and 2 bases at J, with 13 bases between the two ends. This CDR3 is CASSLILGGAYEQYF. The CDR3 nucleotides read TGCGCCAGCAGCTTGATCCTAGGGGGGGCCTACGAGCAGTACTTC.

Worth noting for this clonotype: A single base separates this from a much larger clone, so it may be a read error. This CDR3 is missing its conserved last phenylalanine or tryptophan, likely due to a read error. CDR3 DNA sequence: TGTGCCAGCAGTCTTGGGGAACATCCCACTGAAGCTTTCCTT. Residues: CASSLGEHPTEAFL. The rearrangement links TRBV6-1 to TRBJ1-1, with D uncertain. The V gene lost 5 bases and the J gene lost 4 bases, with 14 bases spanning the gap. The CDR3 runs to 14 residues. The germline V gene has CDR1 MNHNS and CDR2 SASEGT.

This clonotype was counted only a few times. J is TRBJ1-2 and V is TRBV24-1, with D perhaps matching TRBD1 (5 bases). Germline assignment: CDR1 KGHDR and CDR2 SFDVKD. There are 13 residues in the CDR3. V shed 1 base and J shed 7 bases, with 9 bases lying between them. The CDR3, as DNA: TGTGCCACCAGTGATTTAGGGGAAGTTGGCTACACCTTC. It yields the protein CATSDLGEVGYTF.

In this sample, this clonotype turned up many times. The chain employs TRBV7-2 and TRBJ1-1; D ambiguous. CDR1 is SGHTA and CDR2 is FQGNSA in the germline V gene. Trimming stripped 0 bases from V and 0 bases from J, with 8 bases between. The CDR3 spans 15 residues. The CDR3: CASSLAHRMNTEAFF. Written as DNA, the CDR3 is TGTGCCAGCAGCTTAGCGCACAGAATGAACACTGAAGCTTTCTTT.

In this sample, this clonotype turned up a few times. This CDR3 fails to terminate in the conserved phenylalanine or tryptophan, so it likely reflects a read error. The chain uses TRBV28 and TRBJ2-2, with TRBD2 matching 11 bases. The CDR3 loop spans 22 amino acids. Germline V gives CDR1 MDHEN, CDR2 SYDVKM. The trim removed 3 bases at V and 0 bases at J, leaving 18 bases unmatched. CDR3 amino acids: CASSLWAPSLGSGGANTGELFL. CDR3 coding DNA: TGTGCCAGCAGTTTGTGGGCCCCCTCCCTAGGTAGCGGGGGGGCGAACACCGGGGAGCTGTTTCTT.